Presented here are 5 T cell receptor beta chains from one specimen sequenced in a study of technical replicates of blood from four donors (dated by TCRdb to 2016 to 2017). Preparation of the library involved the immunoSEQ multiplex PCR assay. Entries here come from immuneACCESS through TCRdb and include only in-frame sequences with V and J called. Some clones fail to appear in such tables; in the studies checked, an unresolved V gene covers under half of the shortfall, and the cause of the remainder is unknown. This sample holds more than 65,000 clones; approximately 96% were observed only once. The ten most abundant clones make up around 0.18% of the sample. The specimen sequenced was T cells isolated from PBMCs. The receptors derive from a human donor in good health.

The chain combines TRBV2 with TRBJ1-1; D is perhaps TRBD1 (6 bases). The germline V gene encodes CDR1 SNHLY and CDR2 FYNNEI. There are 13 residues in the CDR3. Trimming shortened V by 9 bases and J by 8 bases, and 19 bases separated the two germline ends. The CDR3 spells CARGWGPNKEAFF. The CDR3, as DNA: TGTGCCAGGGGGTGGGGGCCCAATAAGGAAGCTTTCTTT.

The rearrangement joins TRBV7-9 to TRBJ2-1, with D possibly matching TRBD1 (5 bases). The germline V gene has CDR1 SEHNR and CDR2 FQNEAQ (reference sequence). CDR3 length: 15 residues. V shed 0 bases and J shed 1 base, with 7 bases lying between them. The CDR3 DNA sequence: TGTGCCAGCAGCTTAGCGACAGCTTCCTACAATGAGCAGTTCTTC. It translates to CASSLATASYNEQFF.

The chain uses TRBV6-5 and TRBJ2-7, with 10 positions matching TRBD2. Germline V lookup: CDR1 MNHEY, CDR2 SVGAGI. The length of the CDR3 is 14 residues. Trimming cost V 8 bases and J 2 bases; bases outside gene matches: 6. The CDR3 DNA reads TGTGCCAGCGCAGGAGGACTAGCGGCCTACGAGCAGTACTTC. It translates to CASAGGLAAYEQYF.

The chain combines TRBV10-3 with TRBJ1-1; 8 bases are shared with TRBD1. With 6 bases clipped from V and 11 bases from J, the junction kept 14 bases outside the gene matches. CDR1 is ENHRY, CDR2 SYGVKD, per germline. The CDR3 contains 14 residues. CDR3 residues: CAIRASLTGGGAFF. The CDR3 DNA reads TGTGCCATCAGGGCCTCACTAACAGGGGGTGGCGCTTTCTTT.

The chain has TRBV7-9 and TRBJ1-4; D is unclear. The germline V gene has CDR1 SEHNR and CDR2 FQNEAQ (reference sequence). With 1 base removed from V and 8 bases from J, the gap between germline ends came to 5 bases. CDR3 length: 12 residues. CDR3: CASSLVREKLFF. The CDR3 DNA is TGTGCCAGCAGCTTAGTCCGGGAAAAACTGTTTTTT.